A single T cell receptor beta chain is shown here with its context. Diagnosis used clinical symptoms, serum thyroxine, TRAb, thyroid ultrasound and orbital computed tomography. PBMCs originated in about 10 ml of fresh peripheral blood. The data stem from a study of Graves' ophthalmopathy and Graves' hyperthyroidism. This CDR3 is 19 amino acids long. Amplified TCR beta CDR3 regions were obtained using RNA transcripts as template. HTBI primers primed a first-round RT-PCR, and a second-round multiplex PCR followed. TCRdb processed the multiplex PCR reads anew with MiXCR; each CDR3 protein has one entry. The table lists roughly 700,000 distinct CDR3 sequences, around 40% of them singletons.

The sample taken for sequencing was peripheral blood. V and J are TRBV21-1 and TRBJ2-2; the table assigns TRBD2, which was not confirmed against the DNA. TRBV21-1 is flagged as a pseudogene. The sequence was obtained from an adult man with Graves' ophthalmopathy. The CDR3: CASSRHSRLAGDNTGELFF. For the CDR3, the DNA is TGTGCCAGCAGCAGACACTCCCGTCTAGCGGGGGACAACACCGGGGAGCTGTTTTTT.